This T cell receptor beta chain is drawn from a study of glioma-infiltrating T cells. Using RNA template, CDR3s of TCR alpha and beta were amplified with iRepertoire arm-PCR. MiXCR, applied by TCRdb to the multiplex PCR reads, yields one record per CDR3 protein. The sample holds under 150,000 distinct CDR3 sequences; roughly 43% are singletons and the top ten take around 20%. This clonotype was detected a few times. The sequenced sample consisted of glioma tissue, nonneoplastic brain tissue, or PBMCs (not recorded which). This clonotype was sampled from a human donor with low-grade glioma or glioblastoma, undergoing nonglioma brain surgery, or in good health (not recorded which).

The DNA for the CDR3 is TGTGCCAGTAGTCCCCGGGACAGGGAACCCGAGCAGTACTTC. It yields the protein CASSPRDREPEQYF. The V and J genes are TRBV6-1 and TRBJ2-7; 9 bases match TRBD1. Germline CDR1 and CDR2: MNHNS and SASEGT. Germline trimming cut 9 bases from V and 6 bases from J; bases unmatched to any gene: 12. The CDR3 covers 14 residues.